This TCR beta chain was sequenced for a study of T cell changes during pregnancy in multiple sclerosis. The CDR3 totals 17 residues. Germline V lookup: CDR1 LGHNA, CDR2 YSLEER. V dropped 4 bases and J dropped 2 bases, with 17 bases sitting between them. The method was immunoSEQ multiplex PCR; TCRdb's version includes in-frame clones alone and lacks a portion of them. The table lists fewer than 45,000 clones, around nine tenths of them singletons. The sample in question was CD4+ T cells from peripheral blood mononuclear cells, obtained after pregnancy. The origin of this receptor is a female donor in good health, enrolled as a control in a pregnancy study. This chain uses TRBV4-3 with TRBJ2-2; tentative D call: TRBD1 (6 bases). The CDR3 nucleotides are TGCGCCAGCAGCCCACAGCCCGGACAGACCAACACCGGGGAGCTGTTTTTT. It codes for CASSPQPGQTNTGELFF.